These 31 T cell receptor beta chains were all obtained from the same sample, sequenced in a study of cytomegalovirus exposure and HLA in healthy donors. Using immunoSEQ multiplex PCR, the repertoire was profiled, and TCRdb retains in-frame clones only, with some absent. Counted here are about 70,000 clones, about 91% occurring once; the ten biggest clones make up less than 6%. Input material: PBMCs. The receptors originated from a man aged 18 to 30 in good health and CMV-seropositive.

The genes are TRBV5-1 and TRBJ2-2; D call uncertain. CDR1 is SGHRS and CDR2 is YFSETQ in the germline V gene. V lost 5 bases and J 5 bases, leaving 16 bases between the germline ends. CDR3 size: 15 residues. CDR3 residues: CASRRPGSQTGELFF. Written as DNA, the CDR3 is TGCGCCAGCAGACGTCCCGGGTCCCAAACCGGGGAGCTGTTTTTT.

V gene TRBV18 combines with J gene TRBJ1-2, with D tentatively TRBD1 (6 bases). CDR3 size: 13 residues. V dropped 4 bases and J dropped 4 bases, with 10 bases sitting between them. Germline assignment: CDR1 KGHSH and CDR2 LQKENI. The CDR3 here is CASSLGQIYGYTF. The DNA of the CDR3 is TGTGCCAGCTCACTTGGACAGATCTATGGCTACACCTTC.

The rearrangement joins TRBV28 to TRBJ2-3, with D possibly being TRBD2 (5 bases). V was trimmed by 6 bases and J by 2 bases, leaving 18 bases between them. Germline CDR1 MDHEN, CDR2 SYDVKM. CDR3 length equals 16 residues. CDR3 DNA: TGTGCCAGCAGGGTACGTGCCGGAGGAATCACAGATACGCAGTATTTT. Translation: CASRVRAGGITDTQYF.

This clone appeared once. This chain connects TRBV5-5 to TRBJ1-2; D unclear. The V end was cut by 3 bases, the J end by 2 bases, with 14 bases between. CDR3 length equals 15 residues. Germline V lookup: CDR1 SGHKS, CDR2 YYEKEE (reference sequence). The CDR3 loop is CASSWARQKNYGYTF. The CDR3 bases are TGTGCCAGCAGCTGGGCAAGGCAGAAGAACTATGGCTACACCTTC.

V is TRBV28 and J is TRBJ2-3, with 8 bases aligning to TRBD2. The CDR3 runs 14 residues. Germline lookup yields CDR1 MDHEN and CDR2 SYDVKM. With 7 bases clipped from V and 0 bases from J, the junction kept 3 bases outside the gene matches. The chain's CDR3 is CASKLAGSTDTQYF. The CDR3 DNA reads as TGTGCCAGCAAGTTAGCGGGGAGCACAGATACGCAGTATTTT.

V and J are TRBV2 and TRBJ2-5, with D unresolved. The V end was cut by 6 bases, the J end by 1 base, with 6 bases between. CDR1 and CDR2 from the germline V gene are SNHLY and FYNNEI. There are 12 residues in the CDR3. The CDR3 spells CASSPVQETQYF. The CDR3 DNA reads TGTGCCAGCAGCCCCGTCCAAGAGACCCAGTACTTC. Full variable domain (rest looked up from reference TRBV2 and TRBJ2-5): EPEVTQTPSHQVTQMGQEVILRCVPISNHLYFYWYRQILGQKVEFLVSFYNNEISEKSEIFDDQFSVERPDGSNFTLKIRSTKLEDSAMYFCASSPVQETQYFGPGTRLLVL.

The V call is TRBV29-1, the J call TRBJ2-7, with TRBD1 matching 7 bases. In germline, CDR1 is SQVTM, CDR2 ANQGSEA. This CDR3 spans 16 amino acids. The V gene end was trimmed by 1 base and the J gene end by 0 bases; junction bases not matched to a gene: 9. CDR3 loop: CSVEVVRGPRSYEQYF. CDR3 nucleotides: TGCAGCGTTGAAGTGGTAAGGGGGCCCCGCTCCTACGAGCAGTACTTC.

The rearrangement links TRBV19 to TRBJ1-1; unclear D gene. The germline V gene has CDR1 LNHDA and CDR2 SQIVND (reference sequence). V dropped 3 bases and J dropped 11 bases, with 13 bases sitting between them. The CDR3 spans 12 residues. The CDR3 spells CASSIEGRRAFF. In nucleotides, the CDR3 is TGTGCCAGTAGTATTGAGGGTCGGCGGGCTTTCTTT.

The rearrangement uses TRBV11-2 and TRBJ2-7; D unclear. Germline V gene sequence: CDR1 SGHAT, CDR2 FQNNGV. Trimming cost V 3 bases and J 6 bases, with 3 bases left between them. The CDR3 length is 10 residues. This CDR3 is CASSFSEQYF. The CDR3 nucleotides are TGTGCCAGCAGCTTCTCCGAGCAGTACTTC. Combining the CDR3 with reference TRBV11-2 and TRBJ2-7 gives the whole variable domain EAGVAQSPRYKIIEKRQSVAFWCNPISGHATLYWYQQILGQGPKLLIQFQNNGVVDDSQLPKDRFSAERLKGVDSTLKIQPAKLEDSAVYLCASSFSEQYFGPGTRLTVT.

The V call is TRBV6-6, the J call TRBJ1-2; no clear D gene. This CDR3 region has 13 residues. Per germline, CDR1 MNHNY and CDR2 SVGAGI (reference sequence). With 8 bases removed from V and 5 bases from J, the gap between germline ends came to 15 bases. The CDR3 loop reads CASLTTSPYGYTF. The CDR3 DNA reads TGTGCCAGCCTAACTACGTCCCCTTATGGCTACACCTTC.

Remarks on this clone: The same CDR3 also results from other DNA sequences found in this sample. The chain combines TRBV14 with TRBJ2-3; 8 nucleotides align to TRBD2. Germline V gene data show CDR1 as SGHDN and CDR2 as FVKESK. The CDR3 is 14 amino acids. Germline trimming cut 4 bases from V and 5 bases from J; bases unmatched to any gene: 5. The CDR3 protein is CASSPGLAGDTQYF. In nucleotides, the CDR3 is TGTGCCAGCAGCCCCGGACTAGCAGGAGATACGCAGTATTTT.

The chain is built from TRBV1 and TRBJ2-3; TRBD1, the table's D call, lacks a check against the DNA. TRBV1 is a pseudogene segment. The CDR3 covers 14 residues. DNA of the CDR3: TGCACCAGCAGCCCCCGGGACAGGGATGGTGGGCAGTATTTT. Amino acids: CTSSPRDRDGGQYF.

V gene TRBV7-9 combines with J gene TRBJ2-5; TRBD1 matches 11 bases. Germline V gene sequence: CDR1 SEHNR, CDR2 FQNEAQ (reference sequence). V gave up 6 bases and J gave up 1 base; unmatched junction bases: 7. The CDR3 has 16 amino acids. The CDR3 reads CASRPGQGVLQETQYF. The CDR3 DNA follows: TGTGCCAGCAGACCGGGACAGGGGGTACTCCAAGAGACCCAGTACTTC.

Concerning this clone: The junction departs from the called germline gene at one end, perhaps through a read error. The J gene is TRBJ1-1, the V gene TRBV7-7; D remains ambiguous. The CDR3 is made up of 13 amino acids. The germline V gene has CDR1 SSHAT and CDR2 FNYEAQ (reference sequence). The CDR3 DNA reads TGTGCTAGCAGCTTAAAGGAGGGCACTGAAGCTTTCTTT. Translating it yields CASSLKEGTEAFF.

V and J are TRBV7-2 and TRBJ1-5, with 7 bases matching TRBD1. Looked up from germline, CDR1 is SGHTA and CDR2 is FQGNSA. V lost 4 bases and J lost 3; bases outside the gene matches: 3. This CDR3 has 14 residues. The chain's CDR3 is CASSSQGNNQPQHF. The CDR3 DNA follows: TGTGCCAGCAGCTCACAGGGGAACAATCAGCCCCAGCATTTT.

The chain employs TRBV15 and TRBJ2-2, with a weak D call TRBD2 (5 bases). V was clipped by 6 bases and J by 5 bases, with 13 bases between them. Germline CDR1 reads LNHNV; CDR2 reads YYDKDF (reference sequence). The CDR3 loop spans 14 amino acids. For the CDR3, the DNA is TGTGCCACCAGTATGGCTAGCCGGACCGGGGAGCTGTTTTTT. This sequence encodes CATSMASRTGELFF.

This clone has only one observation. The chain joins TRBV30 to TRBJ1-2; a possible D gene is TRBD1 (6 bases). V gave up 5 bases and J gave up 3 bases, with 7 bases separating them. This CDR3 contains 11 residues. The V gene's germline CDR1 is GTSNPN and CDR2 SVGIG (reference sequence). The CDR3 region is CAWSGDYGYTF. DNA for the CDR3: TGTGCCTGGTCAGGGGACTATGGCTACACCTTC.

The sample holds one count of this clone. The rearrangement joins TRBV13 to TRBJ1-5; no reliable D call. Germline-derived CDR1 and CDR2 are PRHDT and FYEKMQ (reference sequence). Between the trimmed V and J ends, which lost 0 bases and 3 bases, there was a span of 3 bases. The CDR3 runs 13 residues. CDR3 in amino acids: CASSLGSNQPQHF. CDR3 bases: TGTGCCAGCAGCTTAGGCTCCAATCAGCCCCAGCATTTT.

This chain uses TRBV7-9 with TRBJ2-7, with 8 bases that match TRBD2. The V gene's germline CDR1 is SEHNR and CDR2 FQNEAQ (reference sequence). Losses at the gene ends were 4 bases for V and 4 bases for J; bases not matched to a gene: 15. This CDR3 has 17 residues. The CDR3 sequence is CASSSTRGGAPSYEQYF. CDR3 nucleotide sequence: TGTGCCAGCAGCTCAACTCGGGGGGGGGCTCCTTCTTACGAGCAGTACTTC.

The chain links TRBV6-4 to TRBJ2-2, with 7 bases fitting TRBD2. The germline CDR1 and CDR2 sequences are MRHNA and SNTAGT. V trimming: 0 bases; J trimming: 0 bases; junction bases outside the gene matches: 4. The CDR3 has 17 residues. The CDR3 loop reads CASSDSSLAANTGELFF. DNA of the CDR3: TGTGCCAGCAGTGACTCGAGCCTAGCGGCGAACACCGGGGAGCTGTTTTTT.

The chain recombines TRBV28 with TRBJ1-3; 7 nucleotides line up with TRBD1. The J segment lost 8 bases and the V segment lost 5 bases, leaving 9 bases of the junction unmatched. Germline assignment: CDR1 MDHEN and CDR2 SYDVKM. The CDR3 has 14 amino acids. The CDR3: CASSPTGSYDTIYF. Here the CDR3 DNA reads TGTGCCAGCAGTCCGACAGGGAGTTACGACACCATATATTTT.

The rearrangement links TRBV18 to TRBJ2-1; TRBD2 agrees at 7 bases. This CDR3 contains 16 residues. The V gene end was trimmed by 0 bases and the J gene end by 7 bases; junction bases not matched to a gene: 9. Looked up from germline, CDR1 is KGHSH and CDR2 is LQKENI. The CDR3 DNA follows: TGTGCCAGCTCACCACCGGTCGGGCGGGAGATGAATGAGCAGTTCTTC. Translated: CASSPPVGREMNEQFF.

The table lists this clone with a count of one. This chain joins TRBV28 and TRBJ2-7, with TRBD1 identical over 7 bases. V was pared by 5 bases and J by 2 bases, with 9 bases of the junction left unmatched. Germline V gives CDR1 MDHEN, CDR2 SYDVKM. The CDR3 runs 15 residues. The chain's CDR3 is CASSAGTAITYEQYF. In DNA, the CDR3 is TGTGCCAGCAGTGCCGGGACAGCCATAACCTACGAGCAGTACTTC.

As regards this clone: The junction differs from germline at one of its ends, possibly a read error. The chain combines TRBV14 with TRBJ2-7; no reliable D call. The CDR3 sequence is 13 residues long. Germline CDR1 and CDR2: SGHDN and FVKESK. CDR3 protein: CASSQDLGSEKYF. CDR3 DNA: TGTGCCAGCAGCCAAGATCTCGGCAGCGAGAAGTACTTC.

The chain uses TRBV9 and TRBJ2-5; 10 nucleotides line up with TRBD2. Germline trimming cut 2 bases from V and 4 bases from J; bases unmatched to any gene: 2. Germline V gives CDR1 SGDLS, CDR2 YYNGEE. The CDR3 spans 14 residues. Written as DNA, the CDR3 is TGTGCCAGCAGCGTGCTAGCGGGAGCAGAGACCCAGTACTTC. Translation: CASSVLAGAETQYF. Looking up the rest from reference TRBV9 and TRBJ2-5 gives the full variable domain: DSGVTQTPKHLITATGQRVTLRCSPRSGDLSVYWYQQSLDQGLQFLIQYYNGEERAKGNILERFSAQQFPDLHSELNLSSLELGDSALYFCASSVLAGAETQYFGPGTRLLVL.

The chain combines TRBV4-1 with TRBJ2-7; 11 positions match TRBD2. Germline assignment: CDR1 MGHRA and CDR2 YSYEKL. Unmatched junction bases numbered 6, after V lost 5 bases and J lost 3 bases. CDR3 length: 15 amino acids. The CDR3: CASSSIAGGDYEQYF. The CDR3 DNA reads TGCGCCAGCAGCTCCATAGCGGGAGGGGACTACGAGCAGTACTTC.

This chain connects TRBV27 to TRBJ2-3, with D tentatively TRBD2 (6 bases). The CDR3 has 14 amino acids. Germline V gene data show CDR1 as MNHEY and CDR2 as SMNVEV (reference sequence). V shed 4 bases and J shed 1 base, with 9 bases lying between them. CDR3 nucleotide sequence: TGTGCCAGCAGTTCGGGACTTGGCACAGATACGCAGTATTTT. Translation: CASSSGLGTDTQYF.

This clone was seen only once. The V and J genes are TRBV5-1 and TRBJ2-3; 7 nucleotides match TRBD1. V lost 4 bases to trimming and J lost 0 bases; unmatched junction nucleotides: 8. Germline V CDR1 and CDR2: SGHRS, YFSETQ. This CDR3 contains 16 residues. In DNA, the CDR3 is TGCGCCAGCAGCCCCGGGACAGCTGCTAGCACAGATACGCAGTATTTT. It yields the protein CASSPGTAASTDTQYF.

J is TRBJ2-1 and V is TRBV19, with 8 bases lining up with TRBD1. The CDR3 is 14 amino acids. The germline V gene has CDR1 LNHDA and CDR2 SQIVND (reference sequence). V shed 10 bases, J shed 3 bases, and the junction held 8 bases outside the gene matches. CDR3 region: CATNEGTGYNEQFF. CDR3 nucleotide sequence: TGTGCCACCAATGAGGGGACAGGCTACAATGAGCAGTTCTTC.

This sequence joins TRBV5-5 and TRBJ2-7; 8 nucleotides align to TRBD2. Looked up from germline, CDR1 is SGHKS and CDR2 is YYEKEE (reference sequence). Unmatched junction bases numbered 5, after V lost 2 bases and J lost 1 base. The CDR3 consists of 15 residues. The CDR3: CASSFGLAGSYEQYF. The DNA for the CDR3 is TGTGCCAGCAGCTTCGGCCTAGCGGGTTCCTACGAGCAGTACTTC.

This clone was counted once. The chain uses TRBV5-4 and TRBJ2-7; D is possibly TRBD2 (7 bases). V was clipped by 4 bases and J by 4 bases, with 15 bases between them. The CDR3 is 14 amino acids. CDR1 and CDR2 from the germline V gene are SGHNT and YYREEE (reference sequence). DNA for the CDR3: TGTGCCAGCAGCGCCCCTGGGGGGGCGTACGAGCAGTACTTC. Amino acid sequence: CASSAPGGAYEQYF.